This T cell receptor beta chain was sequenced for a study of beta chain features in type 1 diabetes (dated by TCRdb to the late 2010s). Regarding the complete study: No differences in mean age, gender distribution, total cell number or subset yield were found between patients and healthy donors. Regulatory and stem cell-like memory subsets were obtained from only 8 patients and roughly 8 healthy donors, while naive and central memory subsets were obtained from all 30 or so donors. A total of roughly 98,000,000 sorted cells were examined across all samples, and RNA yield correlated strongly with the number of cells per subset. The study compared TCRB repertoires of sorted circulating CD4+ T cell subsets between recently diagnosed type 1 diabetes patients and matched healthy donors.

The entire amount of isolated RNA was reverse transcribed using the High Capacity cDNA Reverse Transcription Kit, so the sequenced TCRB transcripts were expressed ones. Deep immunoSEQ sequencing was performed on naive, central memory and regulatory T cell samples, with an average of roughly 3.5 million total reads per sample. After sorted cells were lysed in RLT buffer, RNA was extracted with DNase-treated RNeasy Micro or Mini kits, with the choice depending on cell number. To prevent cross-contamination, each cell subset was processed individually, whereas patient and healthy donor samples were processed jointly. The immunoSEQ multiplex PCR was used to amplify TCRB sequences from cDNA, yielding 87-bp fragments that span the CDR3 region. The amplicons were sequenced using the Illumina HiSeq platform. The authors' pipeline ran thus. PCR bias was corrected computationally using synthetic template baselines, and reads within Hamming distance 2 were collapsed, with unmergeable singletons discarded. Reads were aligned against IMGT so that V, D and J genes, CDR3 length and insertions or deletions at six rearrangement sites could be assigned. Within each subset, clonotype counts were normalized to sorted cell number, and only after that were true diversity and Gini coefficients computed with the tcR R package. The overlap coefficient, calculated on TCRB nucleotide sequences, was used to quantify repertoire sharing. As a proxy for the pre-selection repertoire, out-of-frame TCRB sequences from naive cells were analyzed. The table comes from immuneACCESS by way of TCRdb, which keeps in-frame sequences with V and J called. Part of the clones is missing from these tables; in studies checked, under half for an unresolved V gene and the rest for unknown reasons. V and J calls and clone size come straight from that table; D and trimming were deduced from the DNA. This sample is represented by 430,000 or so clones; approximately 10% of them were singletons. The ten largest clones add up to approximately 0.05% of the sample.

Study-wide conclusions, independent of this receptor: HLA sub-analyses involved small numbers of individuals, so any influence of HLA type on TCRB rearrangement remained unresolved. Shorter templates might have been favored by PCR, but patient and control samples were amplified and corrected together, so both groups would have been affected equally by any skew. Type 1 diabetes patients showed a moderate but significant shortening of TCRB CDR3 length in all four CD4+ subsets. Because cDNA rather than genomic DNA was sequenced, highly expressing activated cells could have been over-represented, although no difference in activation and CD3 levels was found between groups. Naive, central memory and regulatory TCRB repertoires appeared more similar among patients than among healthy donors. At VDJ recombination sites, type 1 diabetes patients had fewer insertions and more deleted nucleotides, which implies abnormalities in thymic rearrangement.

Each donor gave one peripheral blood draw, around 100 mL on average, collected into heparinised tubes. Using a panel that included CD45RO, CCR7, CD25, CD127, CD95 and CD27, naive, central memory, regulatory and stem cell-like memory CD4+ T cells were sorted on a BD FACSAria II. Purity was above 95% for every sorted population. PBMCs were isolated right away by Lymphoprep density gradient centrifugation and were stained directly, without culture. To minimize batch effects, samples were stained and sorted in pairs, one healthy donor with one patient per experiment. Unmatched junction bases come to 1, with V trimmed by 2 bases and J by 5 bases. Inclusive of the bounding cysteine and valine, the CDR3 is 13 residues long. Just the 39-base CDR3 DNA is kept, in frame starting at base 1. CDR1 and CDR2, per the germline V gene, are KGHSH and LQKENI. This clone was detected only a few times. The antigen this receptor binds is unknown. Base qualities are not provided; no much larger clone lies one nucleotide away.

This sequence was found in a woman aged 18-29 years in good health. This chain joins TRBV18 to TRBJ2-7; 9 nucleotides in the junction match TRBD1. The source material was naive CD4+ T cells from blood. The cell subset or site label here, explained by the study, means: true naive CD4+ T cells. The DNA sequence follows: TGTGCCAGCTCACCAGGGACAGGGAACGAGCAGTACGTC. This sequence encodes CASSPGTGNEQYV.